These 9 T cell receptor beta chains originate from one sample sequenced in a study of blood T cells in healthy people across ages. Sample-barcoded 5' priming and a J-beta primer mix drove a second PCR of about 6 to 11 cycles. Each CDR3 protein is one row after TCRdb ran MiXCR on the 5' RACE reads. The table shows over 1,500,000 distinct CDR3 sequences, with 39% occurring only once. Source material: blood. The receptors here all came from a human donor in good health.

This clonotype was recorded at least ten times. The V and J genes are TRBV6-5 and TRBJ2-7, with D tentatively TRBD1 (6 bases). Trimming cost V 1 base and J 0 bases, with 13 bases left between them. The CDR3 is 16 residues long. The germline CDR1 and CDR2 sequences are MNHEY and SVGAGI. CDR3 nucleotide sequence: TGTGCCAGCAGTTACTTAACAGGGCCTACCTCCTACGAGCAGTACTTC. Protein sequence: CASSYLTGPTSYEQYF.

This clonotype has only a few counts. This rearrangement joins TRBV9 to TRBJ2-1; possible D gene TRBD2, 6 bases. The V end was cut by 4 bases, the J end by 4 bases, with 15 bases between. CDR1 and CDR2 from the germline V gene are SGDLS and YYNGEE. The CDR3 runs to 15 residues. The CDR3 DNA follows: TGTGCCAGCAGCATACATACCGGGGGATACAATGAGCAGTTCTTC. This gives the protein CASSIHTGGYNEQFF.

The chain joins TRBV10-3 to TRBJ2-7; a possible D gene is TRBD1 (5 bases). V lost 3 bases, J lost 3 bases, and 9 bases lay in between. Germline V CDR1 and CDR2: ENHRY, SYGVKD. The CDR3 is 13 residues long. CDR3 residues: CAISDVQGYEQYF. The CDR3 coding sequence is TGTGCCATCAGTGATGTTCAGGGCTACGAGCAGTACTTC.

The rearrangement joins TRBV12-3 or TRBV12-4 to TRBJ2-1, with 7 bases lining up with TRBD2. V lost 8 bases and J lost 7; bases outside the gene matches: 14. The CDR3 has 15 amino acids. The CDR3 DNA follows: TGTGCCAGCTCGGCGGGGGAGGGGTACAGAAATGAGCAGTTCTTC. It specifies CASSAGEGYRNEQFF.

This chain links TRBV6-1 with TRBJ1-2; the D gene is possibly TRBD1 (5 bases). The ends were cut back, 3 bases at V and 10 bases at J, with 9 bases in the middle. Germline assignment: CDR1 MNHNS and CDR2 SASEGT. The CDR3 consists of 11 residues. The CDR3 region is CASSEGLDYTF. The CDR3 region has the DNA TGTGCCAGCAGTGAGGGACTAGACTACACCTTC.

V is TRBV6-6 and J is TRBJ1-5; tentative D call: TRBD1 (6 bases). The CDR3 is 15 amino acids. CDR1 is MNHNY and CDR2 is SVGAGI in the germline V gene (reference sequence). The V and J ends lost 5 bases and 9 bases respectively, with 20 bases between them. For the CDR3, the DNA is TGTGCCAGCAGTCTAGGGGGGTCAGGACGTTTGCCCCAGCATTTT. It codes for CASSLGGSGRLPQHF.

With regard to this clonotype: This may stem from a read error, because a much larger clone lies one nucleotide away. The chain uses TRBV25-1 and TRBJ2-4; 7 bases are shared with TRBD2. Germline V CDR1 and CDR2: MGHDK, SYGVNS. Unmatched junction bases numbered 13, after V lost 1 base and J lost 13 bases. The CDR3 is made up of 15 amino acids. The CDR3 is CASSELTTVGREQYF. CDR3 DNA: TGTGCCAGCAGTGAATTGACCACCGTGGGGAGGGAGCAGTACTTC.

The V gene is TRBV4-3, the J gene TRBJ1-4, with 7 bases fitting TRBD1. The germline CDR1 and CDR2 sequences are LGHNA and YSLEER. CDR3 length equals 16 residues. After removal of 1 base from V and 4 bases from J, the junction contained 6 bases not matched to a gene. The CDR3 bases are TGCGCCAGCAGCCAAGGGCCGCGACAGGGTAATGAAAAACTGTTTTTT. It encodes CASSQGPRQGNEKLFF.

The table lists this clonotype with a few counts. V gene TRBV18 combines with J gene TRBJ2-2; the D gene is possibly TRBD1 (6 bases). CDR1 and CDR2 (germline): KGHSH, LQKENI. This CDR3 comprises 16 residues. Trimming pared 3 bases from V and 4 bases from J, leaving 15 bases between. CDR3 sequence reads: CASSPPGQRSTGELFF. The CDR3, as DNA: TGTGCCAGCTCACCGCCCGGACAGAGAAGCACCGGGGAGCTGTTTTTT.